This T cell receptor (beta chain) is from a study of spatial heterogeneity in lung cancer. Turning to the study itself: When available, follow-up PBMC samples taken a median of around 2 years after resection were sequenced.

This clonotype was picked up many times. Antigen unknown. Every individual TCR cDNA molecule carried its own unique molecular identifier, which allowed correction of PCR and sequencing errors. Using its own MiXCR run on the 5' RACE reads, TCRdb lists one record per CDR3 protein. Among 72,000 or so distinct CDR3 sequences, 8% to 9.5% were seen once, and the ten largest hold under 2.5%. Regarding the study as a whole: Follow-up blood showed ubiquitous expanded tumor TCRs less than blood at resection did.

From germline, CDR1 is SQVTM and CDR2 ANQGSEA. V was cut by 6 bases and J by 5 bases, with 19 bases left in between. CDR3 size: 14 residues. Time point noted: blood at routine non-recurrence follow-up after resection. The source of this sequence is a female donor with early-stage non-small cell lung cancer. This chain connects TRBV29-1 to TRBJ2-5; D possibly matches TRBD1 or TRBD2 (5 bases each). Sample: PBMCs, taken at follow-up. CDR3 in DNA: TGCAGCGTAACTTATCCAGGGAAGCGGGAGACCCAGTACTTC. It codes for CSVTYPGKRETQYF. The entire variable domain, with the rest obtained from reference TRBV29-1 and TRBJ2-5, is as follows: SAVISQKPSRDICQRGTSLTIQCQVDSQVTMMFWYRQQPGQSLTLIATANQGSEATYESGFVIDKFPISRPNLTFSTLTVSNMSPEDSSIYLCSVTYPGKRETQYFGPGTRLLVL.